Listed below are T cell receptor beta chains from one sample, sequenced in a study of vaccination effects on CD4 cells after COVID-19. The antigens these receptors bind are not known. Using immunoSEQ multiplex PCR, the repertoire was profiled, and TCRdb retains in-frame clones only, with some absent. The sample lists approximately 54,000 clones; around 86% were seen once. The source material was CD4+ T cells from PBMCs cultured with HCoV-229E spike peptides, sampled before COVID-19 vaccination. Receptor source: a human donor who received a COVID-19 vaccine. Both conserved end residues are part of each CDR3. D genes are given only for firm matches. Size is stated for part of the rows, as once, few or many counts, or as a class when the clone is expanded.

v_gene	d_gene	abundance	j_gene	CDR3aa	CDR3nt
TRBV19	-	once	TRBJ1-2	CASSIAGTLYGYTF	TGTGCCAGTAGTATTGCAGGGACTCTATATGGCTACACCTTC
TRBV2	TRBD1	-	TRBJ2-5	CASSEGQGGETQYF	TGTGCCAGCAGTGAAGGACAGGGGGGCGAGACCCAGTACTTC
TRBV2	-	few	TRBJ1-5	CASSGDGNQPQHF	TGTGCCAGCAGTGGGGACGGTAATCAGCCCCAGCATTTT
TRBV19	-	-	TRBJ1-4	CASAGRGNEKLFF	TGTGCCAGTGCGGGTAGGGGTAATGAAAAACTGTTTTTT
TRBV2	TRBD2	-	TRBJ2-2	CASSEGLAGGRGYTGELFF	TGTGCCAGCAGTGAGGGACTAGCGGGGGGGCGCGGTTACACCGGGGAGCTGTTTTTT
TRBV7-2	-	-	TRBJ2-3	CASSPQIDTQYF	TGTGCCAGCAGCCCCCAAATAGATACGCAGTATTTT
TRBV7-8	-	-	TRBJ2-1	CASNPTPSYNEQFF	TGTGCCAGCAACCCGACCCCCTCCTACAATGAGCAGTTCTTC
TRBV6-6	-	few	TRBJ2-1	CASSSGDEQFF	TGTGCCAGCAGCTCAGGGGATGAGCAGTTCTTC
TRBV11-3	TRBD1	-	TRBJ2-2	CASGTGDTGELFF	TGTGCCAGTGGAACAGGGGACACCGGGGAGCTGTTTTTT
TRBV6-5	TRBD1	-	TRBJ1-4	CASSGGTGLNEKLFF	TGTGCCAGCAGCGGAGGGACAGGGCTTAATGAAAAACTGTTTTTT
TRBV18	TRBD1	-	TRBJ2-5	CASRRDRGETQYF	TGTGCCAGCCGCCGGGACAGAGGAGAGACCCAGTACTTC
TRBV7-2	TRBD1	-	TRBJ2-5	CASSFQTGPETQYF	TGTGCCAGCAGCTTCCAGACAGGGCCAGAGACCCAGTACTTC
TRBV7-3	TRBD2	-	TRBJ2-1	CASSLIAGGLNEQFF	TGTGCCAGCAGCTTAATTGCGGGGGGCCTCAATGAGCAGTTCTTC
TRBV9	-	-	TRBJ1-1	CASSPTAGVNTEAFF	TGTGCCAGCAGCCCAACTGCAGGGGTAAACACTGAAGCTTTCTTT
TRBV2	-	-	TRBJ1-2	CASSYSGFGYTF	TGTGCCAGCAGTTATTCAGGGTTCGGCTACACCTTC
TRBV24-1	TRBD1	-	TRBJ2-3	CATRGTGTVSDTQYF	TGTGCCACCAGGGGAACAGGGACAGTTTCTGATACGCAGTATTTT
TRBV7-9	-	-	TRBJ1-5	CASSLQGYNQPQHF	TGTGCCAGCAGCTTACAGGGTTACAATCAGCCCCAGCATTTT
TRBV3-1/TRBV3-2	-	-	TRBJ1-1	CASSQGRAGTEAFF	TGTGCCAGCAGCCAAGGCAGGGCTGGCACTGAAGCTTTCTTT
TRBV5-4	TRBD1	-	TRBJ1-2	CASSLTQGAMNYGYTF	TGTGCCAGCAGCCTAACACAGGGGGCAATGAACTATGGCTACACCTTC
TRBV6-1	-	-	TRBJ1-4	CASSAQGSGVNEKLFF	TGTGCCAGCAGTGCCCAGGGATCCGGGGTTAATGAAAAACTGTTTTTT
TRBV5-1	TRBD1	few	TRBJ1-5	CASSSGGPEPQHF	TGCGCCAGCAGCTCAGGGGGTCCCGAGCCCCAGCATTTT
TRBV9	TRBD2	-	TRBJ2-2	CASSVAGTITGELFF	TGTGCCAGCAGCGTGGCCGGGACTATCACCGGGGAGCTGTTTTTT
TRBV5-1	-	few	TRBJ1-4	CASSLQASNEKLFF	TGCGCCAGCAGCTTGCAGGCTTCGAATGAAAAACTGTTTTTT
TRBV18	-	-	TRBJ1-1	CASSPPGGVSNTEAFF	TGTGCCAGCTCACCACCAGGGGGGGTCTCGAACACTGAAGCTTTCTTT